This entry describes one TCR beta chain. Its antigen is unknown. Base qualities are not provided; no much larger clone lies one nucleotide away. Genomic DNA was isolated from the sorted cells so that the TCRbeta CDR3 region could be sequenced. The immunoSEQ Assay was used to sequence the TCRbeta CDR3 regions. TCRdb's version of the immuneACCESS table is confined to in-frame rearrangements and falls short of the full clone set. An unresolved V gene accounts for under half of the shortfall where checked; the remainder is of unknown origin. This sample comprises tens of thousands of clones, approximately 85% of them detected only once. Over 3% of the sample is taken by the ten largest. The sample originates from a study of OX40 agonist ivuxolimab in advanced cancers. Context from the whole study: Ivuxolimab was an agonistic, fully human IgG2 monoclonal antibody directed against OX40 (CD134), a costimulatory receptor. Intravenous ivuxolimab was administered to patients every 2 weeks at six dose levels: 0.01, 0.1, 0.3, 1.5, 3 and 10 mg/kg. Of the approximately 50 dose-escalation patients, hepatocellular carcinoma was present in about 20, melanoma in some 15, renal cell carcinoma in 9 and head and neck cancer in 9. Partial responses occurred in three dose-escalation patients, of whom one had hepatocellular carcinoma and two had cutaneous melanoma. The point of sequencing TCRbeta in the periphery was to test whether ivuxolimab changed TCR sequence diversity and drove clonal T-cell expansion. A male proportion of roughly 80% and a mean age of 60 years, ranging from about 23 to 79, were recorded for the dose-escalation cohort. Prior anti-PD-1, anti-PD-L1 or anti-CTLA-4 therapy was permitted, and checkpoint inhibitors had been received by under 50% of dose-escalation patients. The paper describes the monotherapy dose-escalation part (N ≈ 52 patients) of the phase I trial of ivuxolimab.

Study-wide findings and limitations: Antigen specificity was not determined for the clonally expanded peripheral T cells. After ivuxolimab, CD8+ T cells had more expanded clones than CD4+ T cells on average. Low levels of normalized T-cell clonal expansion were also seen in some nonresponding patients. Clonal expansion of both CD4+ and CD8+ blood T cells was observed from baseline to week 6 at doses 0.1 to 3.0 mg/kg. Partial responders in the 0.1-3.0 mg/kg groups had among the lowest normalized peripheral clonal expansion, especially among CD8+ T cells.

The trial excluded patients who had a history of autoimmune disease or who were on systemic immunosuppression. Peripheral blood for TCR sequencing was drawn from every dose cohort at baseline, at cycle 4 day 1 and at cycle 7 day 1. Samples came from an open-label, multicenter, first-in-human phase I dose-escalation trial of ivuxolimab. The trial enrolled adults with locally advanced or metastatic head and neck squamous cell, hepatocellular, melanoma or renal cell carcinoma. CD4+ and CD8+ T cells were sorted separately from peripheral blood before TCR sequencing. Per the germline V gene (reference sequence), MNHNY is the CDR1 and SVGAGI is the CDR2. The V end loses 2 bases and the J end loses 9 bases, and a stretch of 14 bases separates them. The CDR3 goes from the cysteine to the phenylalanine over 13 residues. Only the CDR3 portion is preserved as DNA: 39 bases, with reading frame beginning at the first base.

This specimen was CD4+ or CD8+ T cells sorted from blood, taken in a trial of the OX40 agonist ivuxolimab. This receptor was taken from an adult with an advanced solid tumor such as melanoma, head and neck, liver or kidney cancer. The sequence joins TRBV6-6 to TRBJ2-7, and the D gene may be TRBD2, 6 bases matching. The CDR3 here reads CASSYGPGGRQYF. In nucleotides, the sequence is TGTGCCAGCAGTTACGGGCCCGGGGGTCGGCAGTACTTC.